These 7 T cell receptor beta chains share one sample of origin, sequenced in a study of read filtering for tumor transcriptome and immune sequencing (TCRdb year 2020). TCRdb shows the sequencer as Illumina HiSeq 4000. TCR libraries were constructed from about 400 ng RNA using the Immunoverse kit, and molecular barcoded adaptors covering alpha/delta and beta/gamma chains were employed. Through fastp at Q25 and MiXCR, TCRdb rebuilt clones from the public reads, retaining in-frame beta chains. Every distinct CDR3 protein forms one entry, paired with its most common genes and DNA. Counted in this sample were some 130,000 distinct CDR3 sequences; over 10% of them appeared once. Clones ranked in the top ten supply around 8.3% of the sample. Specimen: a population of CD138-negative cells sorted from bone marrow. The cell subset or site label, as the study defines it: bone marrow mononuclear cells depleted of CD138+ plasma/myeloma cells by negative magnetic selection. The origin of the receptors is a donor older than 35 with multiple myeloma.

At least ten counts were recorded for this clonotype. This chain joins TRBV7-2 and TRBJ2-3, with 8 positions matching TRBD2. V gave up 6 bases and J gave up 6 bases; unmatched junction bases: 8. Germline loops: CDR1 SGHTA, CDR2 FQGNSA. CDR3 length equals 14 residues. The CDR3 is CASRLTLAGDTQYF. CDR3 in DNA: TGTGCCAGCAGGCTAACATTAGCGGGGGATACGCAGTATTTT.

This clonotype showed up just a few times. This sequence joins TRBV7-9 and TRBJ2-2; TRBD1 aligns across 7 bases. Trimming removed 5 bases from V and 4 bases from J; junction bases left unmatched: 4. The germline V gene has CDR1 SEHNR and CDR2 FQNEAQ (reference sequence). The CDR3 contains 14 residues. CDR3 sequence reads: CASSTQGITGELFF. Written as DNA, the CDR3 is TGTGCCAGCAGCACACAGGGGATCACCGGGGAGCTGTTTTTT.

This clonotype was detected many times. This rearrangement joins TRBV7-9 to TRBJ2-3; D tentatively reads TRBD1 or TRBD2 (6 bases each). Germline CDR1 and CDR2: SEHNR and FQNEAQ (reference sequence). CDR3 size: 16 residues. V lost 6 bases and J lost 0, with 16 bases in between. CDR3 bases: TGTGCCAGCAGATTGGGGGGCAGAAGAAGCACAGATACGCAGTATTTT. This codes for CASRLGGRRSTDTQYF.

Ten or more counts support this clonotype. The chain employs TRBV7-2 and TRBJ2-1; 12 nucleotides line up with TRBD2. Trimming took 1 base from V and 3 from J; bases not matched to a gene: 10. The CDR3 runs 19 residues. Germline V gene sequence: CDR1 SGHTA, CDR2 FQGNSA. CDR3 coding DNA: TGTGCCAGCAGCTTAGTCCCCGGGACTAGCGGGCTTAACTACAATGAGCAGTTCTTC. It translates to CASSLVPGTSGLNYNEQFF. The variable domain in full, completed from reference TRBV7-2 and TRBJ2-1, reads GAGVSQSPSNKVTEKGKDVELRCDPISGHTALYWYRQSLGQGLEFLIYFQGNSAPDKSGLPSDRFSAERTGGSVSTLTIQRTQQEDSAVYLCASSLVPGTSGLNYNEQFFGPGTRLTVL.

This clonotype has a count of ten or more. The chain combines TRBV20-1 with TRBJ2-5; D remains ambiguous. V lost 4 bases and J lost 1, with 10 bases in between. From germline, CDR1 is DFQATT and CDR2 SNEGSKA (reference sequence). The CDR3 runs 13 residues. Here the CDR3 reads CSAKSPSQETQYF. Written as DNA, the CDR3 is TGCAGTGCTAAGAGTCCTTCCCAAGAGACCCAGTACTTC.

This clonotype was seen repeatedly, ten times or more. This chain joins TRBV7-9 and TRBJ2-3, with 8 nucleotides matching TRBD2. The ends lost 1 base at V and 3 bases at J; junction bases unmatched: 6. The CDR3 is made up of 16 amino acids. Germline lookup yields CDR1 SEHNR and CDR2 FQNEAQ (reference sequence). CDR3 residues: CASSLVTPSGTDTQYF. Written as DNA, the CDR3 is TGTGCCAGCAGCTTAGTTACGCCTAGCGGGACAGATACGCAGTATTTT. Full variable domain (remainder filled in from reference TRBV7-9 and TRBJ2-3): DTGVSQNPRHKITKRGQNVTFRCDPISEHNRLYWYRQTLGQGPEFLTYFQNEAQLEKSRLLSDRFSAERPKGSFSTLEIQRTEQGDSAMYLCASSLVTPSGTDTQYFGPGTRLTVL.

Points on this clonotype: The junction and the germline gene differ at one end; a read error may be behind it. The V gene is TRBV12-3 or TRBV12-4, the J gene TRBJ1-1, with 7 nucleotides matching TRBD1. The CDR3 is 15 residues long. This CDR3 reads CASSSSRTGNTDAFF. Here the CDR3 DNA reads TGTGCCAGCAGCTCATCTAGGACAGGTAACACTGACGCTTTCTTT.